The 12 T cell receptor beta chains presented below share a single source sample, sequenced in a study of blood T cells in healthy people across ages. Then a second PCR, running roughly 7 to 11 cycles, was carried out with a sample-barcoded 5' primer and a J-beta primer mix. Using its own MiXCR run on the 5' RACE reads, TCRdb lists one record per CDR3 protein. This repertoire shows some 750,000 distinct CDR3 sequences, about 20% found once; its top ten account for about 22%. Material: blood. These receptors were taken from an older man in good health.

This chain joins TRBV12-5 and TRBJ2-1, with 15 bases fitting TRBD2. Germline CDR1 is LGHNT and CDR2 is FRNRAP. The V gene end was trimmed by 5 bases and the J gene end by 6 bases; junction bases not matched to a gene: 5. The length of the CDR3 is 16 residues. The CDR3 spells CASGPGTSGRINEQFF. CDR3 bases: TGTGCTAGTGGTCCTGGGACTAGCGGGAGGATCAATGAGCAGTTCTTC.

This clonotype showed up just a few times. The chain carries TRBV7-6 and TRBJ2-3, with unresolved D. This CDR3 contains 11 residues. Germline loops: CDR1 SGHVS, CDR2 FNYEAQ. V lost 5 bases to trimming and J lost 5 bases, with 5 bases between them. CDR3 sequence reads: CASSNRDTQYF. CDR3 bases: TGTGCCAGCAGCAACCGAGATACGCAGTATTTT.

V gene TRBV7-3 combines with J gene TRBJ2-1; 11 bases agree with TRBD2. The CDR3 runs 17 residues. Trimming took 5 bases from V and 4 from J; bases not matched to a gene: 10. CDR1 SGHTA and CDR2 FQGTGA come from the germline V gene. The CDR3 region has the DNA TGTGCCAGCAGCGGAGGGAATCTAGCGGGAGGATACAATGAGCAGTTCTTC. It codes for CASSGGNLAGGYNEQFF.

The V gene is TRBV29-1, the J gene TRBJ1-3; D unclear. The germline V and J ends were trimmed by 5 bases and 2 bases, with 10 bases remaining between them. CDR1 is SQVTM, CDR2 ANQGSEA, per germline. The CDR3 is made up of 13 amino acids. CDR3 nucleotides: TGCAGCGTTCTAGCTGGGCCTGGAAACACCATATATTTT. This encodes CSVLAGPGNTIYF.

The sample holds a few counts of this clonotype. The V call is TRBV29-1, the J call TRBJ2-7; perhaps TRBD2 as D (6 bases). This CDR3 comprises 15 residues. Trimming cost V 8 bases and J 0 bases, with 20 bases left between them. From germline, CDR1 is SQVTM and CDR2 ANQGSEA. CDR3: CSPGQSGRSSYEQYV. DNA for the CDR3: TGCAGCCCAGGGCAGAGCGGGCGCAGCTCCTACGAGCAGTACGTC.

This clonotype was detected a few times. The J gene is TRBJ2-2, the V gene TRBV2, with 7 positions matching TRBD1. CDR1 is SNHLY, CDR2 FYNNEI, per germline. CDR3 length equals 15 residues. With 3 bases clipped from V and 1 base from J, the junction kept 2 bases outside the gene matches. The CDR3 DNA sequence: TGTGCCAGCAGTGATAGACAGGGGAACACCGGGGAGCTGTTTTTT. This encodes CASSDRQGNTGELFF. Filled out from reference TRBV2 and TRBJ2-2, the complete variable domain reads EPEVTQTPSHQVTQMGQEVILRCVPISNHLYFYWYRQILGQKVEFLVSFYNNEISEKSEIFDDQFSVERPDGSNFTLKIRSTKLEDSAMYFCASSDRQGNTGELFFGEGSRLTVL.

This clonotype was observed a few times. The V and J genes are TRBV29-1 and TRBJ1-1, with D uncertain. This CDR3 is built from 10 residues. The ends were cut back, 4 bases at V and 7 bases at J, with 7 bases in the middle. The germline V gene has CDR1 SQVTM and CDR2 ANQGSEA. CDR3 bases: TGCAGCGTTGGGGAGGTTGAAGCTTTCTTT. Translating it yields CSVGEVEAFF.

V gene TRBV11-2 combines with J gene TRBJ2-3; 9 bases line up with TRBD2. The germline gives CDR1 SGHAT, CDR2 FQNNGV. This CDR3 contains 17 residues. Germline trimming cut 5 bases from V and 1 base from J; bases unmatched to any gene: 10. The CDR3 here is CASSPCIAGVCTDTQYF. CDR3 bases: TGTGCCAGCAGCCCCTGTATAGCGGGAGTATGCACAGATACGCAGTATTTT.

The sample holds a few counts of this clonotype. V and J are TRBV18 and TRBJ1-3, with D uncertain. Germline V gene data show CDR1 as KGHSH and CDR2 as LQKENI. The CDR3 runs 14 residues. V was clipped by 3 bases and J by 3 bases, with 9 bases between them. CDR3 DNA sequence: TGTGCCAGCTCACCTATTGAAGTTGGAAACACCATATATTTT. Translating it yields CASSPIEVGNTIYF.

This clonotype appeared a few times. The chain joins TRBV12-3 or TRBV12-4 to TRBJ1-5; D unclear. The CDR3 is 12 amino acids. Trimming removed 4 bases at V and 7 bases at J, with 8 bases between. CDR3 in DNA: TGTGCCAGCAGTTACAGTTACCAGCCCCAGCATTTT. Translating gives CASSYSYQPQHF.

This clonotype has a count of ten or more. This chain joins TRBV20-1 and TRBJ2-1; D might be TRBD2 (7 bases). V gave up 5 bases and J gave up 5 bases, with 13 bases separating them. CDR1 DFQATT and CDR2 SNEGSKA come from the germline V gene (reference sequence). CDR3 length equals 13 residues. The CDR3 DNA follows: TGCAGTGCTTGGGGGGGCGGAAACAATGAGCAGTTCTTC. The encoded protein is CSAWGGGNNEQFF.

This clonotype was counted between two and nine times. The junction shows a germline mismatch at one end, possibly a read error. This chain connects TRBV20-1 to TRBJ1-2; a weak D match, TRBD1 (5 bases). The CDR3 runs to 16 residues. CDR1 and CDR2 (germline): DFQATT, SNEGSKA (reference sequence). CDR3 nucleotides: TGCAGTGCCTCAATGTCGGGGGAAGACAGTTTCTATGGCTATACCTTC. It specifies CSASMSGEDSFYGYTF.